The 26 T cell receptor beta chains below all came from one sample that was sequenced in a study of shared clonotypes between healthy human individuals. TCRdb keeps only in-frame clones here, not all; method: immunoSEQ multiplex PCR. The profile shows roughly 2,500,000 clones, more than 85% of them singletons. The sample comprised naive CD4+ T cells from PBMCs. Described subset: CD45RA+ positively selected. The origin of the receptors is a man between 18 and 29 years old in good health. Some clones in this sample may be carry-over from other donors' samples.

The V gene is TRBV5-8, the J gene TRBJ1-2; TRBD1 matches at 9 bases. This CDR3 is built from 15 residues. Germline V CDR1 and CDR2: SGHTS, YDEGEE. V lost 2 bases to trimming and J lost 2 bases; unmatched junction nucleotides: 4. The chain's CDR3 is CASSFRTGANYGYTF. CDR3 DNA: TGTGCCAGCAGCTTTCGGACAGGGGCAAACTATGGCTACACCTTC.

CDR3 loop: CASSMMGPRGDEQFF. DNA for the CDR3: TGTGCCAGCAGTATGATGGGGCCACGGGGCGATGAGCAGTTCTTC. This chain connects TRBV6-5 to TRBJ2-1; D tentatively fits TRBD1 or TRBD2 (5 bases each). Trimming took off 5 bases at V and 8 bases at J, with 19 bases between the two ends. The CDR3 runs 15 residues. From germline, CDR1 is MNHEY and CDR2 SVGAGI.

The chain joins TRBV7-9 to TRBJ2-7, with D perhaps matching TRBD2 (6 bases). Germline V lookup: CDR1 SEHNR, CDR2 FQNEAQ (reference sequence). CDR3 length equals 14 residues. Trimming shortened V by 5 bases and J by 6 bases, and 17 bases separated the two germline ends. CDR3 loop: CASSPAGRPGEQYF. The DNA of the CDR3 is TGTGCCAGCAGCCCCGCGGGACGCCCCGGCGAGCAGTACTTC.

For this clone: Other nucleotide sequences from this sample produce the same CDR3. J is TRBJ2-5 and V is TRBV2; D is perhaps TRBD1 (7 bases). The V end lost 3 bases, the J end lost 5 bases, and 13 bases lay between the germline ends. This CDR3 comprises 14 residues. The germline CDR1 and CDR2 sequences are SNHLY and FYNNEI. The CDR3 protein is CASSEAGGKETQYF. CDR3 sequence (DNA): TGTGCCAGCAGTGAGGCAGGGGGGAAGGAGACCCAGTACTTC.

The gene calls are TRBV6-6 and TRBJ2-6; D call uncertain. Deletions cut 6 bases from V and 1 base from J, with 10 bases between. This CDR3 spans 15 amino acids. The germline V gene encodes CDR1 MNHNY and CDR2 SVGAGI (reference sequence). In nucleotides, the CDR3 is TGTGCCAGCAGGATACAGTTATCTGGGGCCAACGTCCTGACTTTC. Its translation: CASRIQLSGANVLTF.

V usage is TRBV4-2 and J usage is TRBJ2-7; D unclear. The germline V gene encodes CDR1 LGHNA and CDR2 YNFKEQ. The V gene lost 0 bases and the J gene lost 1 base, with 10 bases spanning the gap. The CDR3 extends over 15 amino acids. The CDR3 reads CASSQDETPSYEQYF. CDR3 nucleotides: TGTGCCAGCAGCCAAGATGAGACTCCTTCCTACGAGCAGTACTTC.

This clone has just a few counts. The rearrangement uses TRBV5-1 and TRBJ1-1; tentatively, D is TRBD1 (6 bases). The CDR3 runs to 15 residues. V lost 4 bases, J lost 0 bases, and 13 bases lay in between. Looked up from germline, CDR1 is SGHRS and CDR2 is YFSETQ. In DNA, the CDR3 is TGCGCCAGCAGCGCTTCAGGGGAACTGAACACTGAAGCTTTCTTT. This translates into CASSASGELNTEAFF.

V usage is TRBV7-9 and J usage is TRBJ2-2; D gene uncertain. The CDR3 totals 14 residues. CDR1 is SEHNR, CDR2 FQNEAQ, per germline (reference sequence). V was shortened by 3 bases and J by 4 bases, with 9 bases between the two germline ends. The CDR3, as DNA: TGTGCCAGCAGCTTTAGAGAACCCACCGGGGAGCTGTTTTTT. Translated: CASSFREPTGELFF.

The rearrangement links TRBV6-5 to TRBJ1-1; 7 bases match TRBD1. CDR3 length: 14 residues. Trimming at V came to 6 bases and at J to 2 bases, leaving 6 bases not matched to a gene. Germline CDR1 is MNHEY and CDR2 is SVGAGI. CDR3 DNA: TGTGCCAGCAGAAGACAGGGAAGAAACACTGAAGCTTTCTTT. As protein: CASRRQGRNTEAFF.

This clone came up once. The chain links TRBV7-8 to TRBJ2-7; D call uncertain. The germline V and J ends were trimmed by 5 bases and 6 bases, with 14 bases remaining between them. The CDR3 is 13 amino acids. The germline V gene has CDR1 SGHVS and CDR2 FQNEAQ. CDR3 DNA sequence: TGTGCCAGCAGCGTGCGCCGTTTTGGCGAGCAGTACTTC. It is translated as CASSVRRFGEQYF.

This chain links TRBV30 with TRBJ1-6, with TRBD1 identical over 7 bases. This CDR3 has 15 amino acids. Germline V CDR1 and CDR2: GTSNPN, SVGIG (reference sequence). J lost 5 bases, V lost 2 bases, and 6 bases had no gene match. The CDR3 spells CAWSTGDLNNSPLHF. As DNA, the CDR3 is TGTGCCTGGAGTACAGGGGACCTAAATAATTCACCCCTCCACTTT. The entire variable domain, with the rest obtained from reference TRBV30 and TRBJ1-6, is as follows: SQTIHQWPATLVQPVGSPLSLECTVEGTSNPNLYWYRQAAGRGLQLLFYSVGIGQISSEVPQNLSASRPQDRQFILSSKKLLLSDSGFYLCAWSTGDLNNSPLHFGNGTRLTVT.

The gene calls are TRBV15 and TRBJ1-1; 8 bases line up with TRBD1. Trimming removed 0 bases from V and 1 base from J; junction bases left unmatched: 7. CDR1 is LNHNV, CDR2 YYDKDF, per germline (reference sequence). The CDR3 consists of 17 residues. The CDR3, as DNA: TGTGCCACCAGCAGAGATCAGGGGACAGGCCGGAACACTGAAGCTTTCTTT. Translating it yields CATSRDQGTGRNTEAFF.

The chain joins TRBV6-5 to TRBJ1-2; D is ambiguous. CDR1 MNHEY and CDR2 SVGAGI come from the germline V gene. Trimming removed 5 bases at V and 4 bases at J, with 11 bases between. This CDR3 has 13 amino acids. CDR3 nucleotides: TGTGCCAGCAGTCGAGGACCGCGCTATGGCTACACCTTC. It translates to CASSRGPRYGYTF.

Concerning this clone: Other DNA variants within this sample encode the same CDR3. The CDR3 DNA follows: TGTGCCAGCAGTGTAGAGGGGCATGGCTACACCTTC. Residues: CASSVEGHGYTF. This chain links TRBV2 with TRBJ1-2; a possible D gene is TRBD1 (5 bases). From germline, CDR1 is SNHLY and CDR2 FYNNEI. The CDR3 loop spans 12 amino acids. Trimming took 4 bases from V and 6 from J, leaving 9 bases between them. Complete variable domain (other parts from reference TRBV2 and TRBJ1-2): EPEVTQTPSHQVTQMGQEVILRCVPISNHLYFYWYRQILGQKVEFLVSFYNNEISEKSEIFDDQFSVERPDGSNFTLKIRSTKLEDSAMYFCASSVEGHGYTFGSGTRLTVV.

The chain is built from TRBV4-3 and TRBJ2-3; tentative D call: TRBD2 (5 bases). Trimming removed 1 base at V and 1 base at J, with 15 bases between. Germline V gene sequence: CDR1 LGHNA, CDR2 YSLEER. The CDR3 runs to 17 residues. Here the CDR3 reads CASSQGWPSHGTDTQYF. CDR3 coding DNA: TGCGCCAGCAGCCAAGGTTGGCCTAGCCACGGCACAGATACGCAGTATTTT.

The rearrangement uses TRBV14 and TRBJ2-7, with D perhaps matching TRBD2 (5 bases). The length of the CDR3 is 15 residues. V gave up 0 bases and J gave up 0 bases, with 9 bases separating them. CDR1 SGHDN and CDR2 FVKESK come from the germline V gene. The CDR3: CASSQEAVSSYEQYF. The CDR3 nucleotides read TGTGCCAGCAGCCAAGAAGCGGTGAGCTCCTACGAGCAGTACTTC.

This clone was observed once. The chain couples TRBV6-1 to TRBJ1-2, with D maybe TRBD1 (6 bases). This CDR3 region has 14 residues. CDR1 and CDR2 from the germline V gene are MNHNS and SASEGT. Trimming took 6 bases from V and 5 from J, leaving 16 bases between them. The CDR3 coding sequence is TGTGCCAGCAGAGCCCCGGGGGGCTTTTATGGCTACACCTTC. The encoded protein is CASRAPGGFYGYTF.

This chain links TRBV5-4 with TRBJ2-1; TRBD1 is a possible D gene (5 bases). Germline CDR1 and CDR2: SGHNT and YYREEE (reference sequence). CDR3 length equals 12 residues. Between the trimmed V and J ends, which lost 0 bases and 13 bases, there was a span of 11 bases. CDR3 loop: CASSLGVQAQFF. DNA for the CDR3: TGTGCCAGCAGCTTGGGAGTACAGGCCCAGTTCTTC.

This chain links TRBV4-2 with TRBJ2-1, with a weak D call TRBD2 (6 bases). The V end was cut by 0 bases, the J end by 2 bases, with 11 bases between. Per the germline V gene, CDR1 is LGHNA and CDR2 is YNFKEQ. This CDR3 has 16 amino acids. In DNA, the CDR3 is TGTGCCAGCAGCCAAGATGCGGGGCACACCTACAATGAGCAGTTCTTC. Translating it yields CASSQDAGHTYNEQFF.

The chain links TRBV30 to TRBJ1-5; 7 positions match TRBD1. Germline CDR1 GTSNPN, CDR2 SVGIG (reference sequence). J was trimmed by 4 bases and V by 5 bases; bases with no gene match: 5. This CDR3 region has 13 residues. The CDR3 is CAWAGGGNQPQHF. In DNA, the CDR3 is TGTGCCTGGGCAGGGGGGGGGAATCAGCCCCAGCATTTT.

In this sample, this clone turned up a few times. The chain uses TRBV29-1 and TRBJ1-2, with a weak D call TRBD1 (6 bases). Germline CDR1 SQVTM, CDR2 ANQGSEA. V lost 6 bases, J lost 2 bases, and 19 bases lay in between. The CDR3 is 15 residues long. CDR3 in DNA: TGCAGCGTGGCCCACCTCGGGGGGCAGAACTATGGCTACACCTTC. Amino acid sequence: CSVAHLGGQNYGYTF. Supplemented by reference TRBV29-1 and TRBJ1-2, the full variable domain reads SAVISQKPSRDICQRGTSLTIQCQVDSQVTMMFWYRQQPGQSLTLIATANQGSEATYESGFVIDKFPISRPNLTFSTLTVSNMSPEDSSIYLCSVAHLGGQNYGYTFGSGTRLTVV.

On this clone itself: Different DNA sequences within this sample yield the same CDR3. The V gene is TRBV7-2, the J gene TRBJ2-7, with 12 bases aligning to TRBD2. Germline V lookup: CDR1 SGHTA, CDR2 FQGNSA. This CDR3 contains 14 residues. V shed 5 bases and J 2 bases; nucleotides not matched to a gene: 1. CDR3 loop: CASSRLAGAYEQYF. For the CDR3, the DNA is TGTGCCAGCAGCAGACTAGCGGGGGCCTACGAGCAGTACTTC.

Remarks on this clone: Other DNA sequences in the sample encode the same CDR3. The rearrangement links TRBV18 to TRBJ2-5, with D unclear. Deletions cut 4 bases from V and 1 base from J, with 7 bases between. The CDR3 sequence is 13 residues long. In germline, CDR1 is KGHSH, CDR2 LQKENI. CDR3 in DNA: TGTGCCAGCTCACGAGGCGGCCAAGAGACCCAGTACTTC. This encodes CASSRGGQETQYF.

The rearrangement uses TRBV6-1 and TRBJ2-7, with 7 positions matching TRBD1. The J segment lost 3 bases and the V segment lost 3 bases, leaving 5 bases of the junction unmatched. The CDR3 extends over 14 amino acids. CDR1 and CDR2 (germline): MNHNS, SASEGT. The CDR3, as DNA: TGTGCCAGCAGTGAGCGACAGGGTAGCTACGAGCAGTACTTC. Translating gives CASSERQGSYEQYF.

The chain joins TRBV11-1 to TRBJ1-1; weak D call: TRBD1 (6 bases). CDR3 length: 15 residues. Trimming shortened V by 5 bases and J by 5 bases, and 18 bases separated the two germline ends. Germline CDR1 SGHAT, CDR2 FQDESV (reference sequence). This CDR3 reads CASSQDAGARTEAFF. The CDR3 region has the DNA TGTGCCAGCAGCCAAGATGCAGGGGCGAGGACTGAAGCTTTCTTT.

The J gene is TRBJ2-1, the V gene TRBV27; possible D gene TRBD1, 6 bases. The ends were cut back, 5 bases at V and 4 bases at J, with 9 bases in the middle. Germline V gives CDR1 MNHEY, CDR2 SMNVEV (reference sequence). The CDR3 is made up of 13 amino acids. The CDR3 protein is CASSTGMYNEQFF. CDR3 sequence (DNA): TGTGCCAGCAGTACAGGGATGTACAATGAGCAGTTCTTC.